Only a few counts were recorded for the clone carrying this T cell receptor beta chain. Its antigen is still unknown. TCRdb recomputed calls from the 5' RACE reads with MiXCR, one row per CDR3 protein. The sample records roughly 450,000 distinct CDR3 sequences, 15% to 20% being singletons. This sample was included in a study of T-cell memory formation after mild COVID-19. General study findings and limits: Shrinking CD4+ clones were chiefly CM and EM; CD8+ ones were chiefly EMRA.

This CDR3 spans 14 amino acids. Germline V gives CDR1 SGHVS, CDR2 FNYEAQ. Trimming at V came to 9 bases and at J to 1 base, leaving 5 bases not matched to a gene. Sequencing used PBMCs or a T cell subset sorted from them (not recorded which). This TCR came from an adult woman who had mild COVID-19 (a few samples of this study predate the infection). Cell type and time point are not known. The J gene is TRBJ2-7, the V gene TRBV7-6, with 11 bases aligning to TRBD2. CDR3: CARSGTSGSYEQYF. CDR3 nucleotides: TGTGCCAGAAGCGGGACTAGCGGTTCCTACGAGCAGTACTTC.